This entry describes one T cell receptor beta chain. Its antigen is not identified. The data were obtained in a study of circulating and synovial CD4+ cells in juvenile arthritis. Measured with immunoSEQ multiplex PCR; TCRdb has only the in-frame clones, and not every one. Found here are about 34,000 clones, roughly 95% of them singletons; the top ten hold 0.15% to 0.2%. CDR3 length: 14 amino acids. V lost 6 bases to trimming and J lost 4 bases, with 12 bases between them. Looked up from germline, CDR1 is MGHRA and CDR2 is YSYEKL. Study results and limitations: These blood cells shared more CDR3 sequences with synovium than bulk blood. Measured synovium overlap likely understates the true shared repertoire.

V usage is TRBV4-1 and J usage is TRBJ1-4; possibly TRBD1 for D (5 bases). The sequenced sample consisted of CD4+ T cells from blood. This sequence originates from a human donor with juvenile idiopathic arthritis. In DNA, the CDR3 is TGCGCCAGCAGGCAGCAGGGCAGTAATGAAAAACTGTTTTTT. It yields the protein CASRQQGSNEKLFF.